Listed below are T cell receptor beta chains from one sample, sequenced in a study of blood T cell repertoires in COVID-19. Data came from immunoSEQ multiplex PCR; TCRdb stores just in-frame clones and leaves some out. The data show about 120,000 clones, 85% seen once. The sample consisted of peripheral blood. The receptors were sampled from a man aged 80 or over with active or convalescent COVID-19. CDR3s include the opening cysteine and the closing phenylalanine or tryptophan.

v_gene	j_gene	CDR3aa
TRBV18	TRBJ2-5	CASSPRSGGETQYF
TRBV3-1/TRBV3-2	TRBJ2-5	CASSQGGGAPETQYF
TRBV28	TRBJ1-2	CASSLTGGVGYGYTF
TRBV4-2	TRBJ2-7	CASSPRSGQGLPAYEQYF
TRBV12-3/TRBV12-4	TRBJ2-3	CASSPQAGDTQYF
TRBV7-2	TRBJ2-3	CASSLRQGTDTQYF
TRBV6-4	TRBJ1-5	CASSDFPGGPQHF
TRBV19	TRBJ2-2	CASRQQGSGELFF
TRBV27	TRBJ2-6	CASSLEGAETGANVLTF
TRBV4-1	TRBJ2-1	CASSQPHPGLAGNEQFF
TRBV6-6	TRBJ1-4	CASSASATNEKLFF
TRBV7-2	TRBJ2-5	CASSLGAQETQYF
TRBV6-1	TRBJ1-1	CASSEYPTEAFF
TRBV30	TRBJ2-1	CAWSVGQRGGSYNEQFF
TRBV11-2	TRBJ2-1	CASAGGGLSNEQFF
TRBV30	TRBJ2-1	CAWSKGDLNEQFF